The 10 T cell receptor beta chains below were found in one sample sequenced in a study of blood T cells in healthy people across ages. Next came a second PCR, run for roughly 6 to 11 cycles, which used a sample-barcoded 5' primer along with a J-beta primer mix. TCRdb passed the 5' RACE reads through MiXCR, listing each CDR3 protein once. The data hold 800,000 to 950,000 distinct CDR3 sequences, with under 40% observed a single time. Sequencing was carried out using blood. These TCRs come from a man aged 18 to 29 in good health.

This chain connects TRBV5-1 to TRBJ2-7; a weak D match, TRBD2 (6 bases). The germline gives CDR1 SGHRS, CDR2 YFSETQ. This CDR3 has 13 residues. Between the trimmed V and J ends, which lost 5 bases and 2 bases, there was a span of 11 bases. The CDR3 DNA reads as TGCGCCAGCAGGGGGACTCGCCCCTACGAGCAGTACTTC. Translated: CASRGTRPYEQYF.

V usage is TRBV7-2 and J usage is TRBJ1-2; D gene ambiguous. This CDR3 region has 14 residues. The germline gives CDR1 SGHTA, CDR2 FQGNSA. V lost 1 base to trimming and J lost 8 bases, with 14 bases between them. This CDR3 is CASSLDFLQLGYTF. Written as DNA, the CDR3 is TGTGCCAGCAGCTTAGATTTTTTGCAGCTGGGCTACACCTTC.

V and J are TRBV6-5 and TRBJ2-6, with TRBD1 as a possible D gene (6 bases). The CDR3 extends over 16 amino acids. Germline-derived CDR1 and CDR2 are MNHEY and SVGAGI. V lost 6 bases and J lost 0, with 12 bases in between. CDR3 residues: CASRQGHGSGANVLTF. DNA of the CDR3: TGTGCCAGCAGACAGGGTCACGGCTCTGGGGCCAACGTCCTGACTTTC.

The gene calls are TRBV20-1 and TRBJ2-1, with TRBD2 matching over 9 bases. Germline CDR1 and CDR2: DFQATT and SNEGSKA (reference sequence). After removal of 2 bases from V and 5 bases from J, the junction contained 7 bases not matched to a gene. The length of the CDR3 is 15 residues. CDR3 amino acids: CSARIGTSLNNEQFF. The CDR3 DNA sequence: TGCAGTGCTAGAATAGGGACTAGCCTCAACAATGAGCAGTTCTTC.

The rearrangement joins TRBV7-2 to TRBJ2-1; D remains ambiguous. Germline CDR1 is SGHTA and CDR2 is FQGNSA. The CDR3 totals 13 residues. The V gene lost 4 bases and the J gene lost 6 bases, with 10 bases spanning the gap. The CDR3 reads CASSSTHINEQFF. The CDR3, as DNA: TGTGCCAGCAGCTCAACCCATATCAATGAGCAGTTCTTC.

This sequence joins TRBV6-1 and TRBJ2-2; possible D gene TRBD1, 6 bases. Trimming stripped 1 base from V and 4 bases from J, with 13 bases between. Germline lookup yields CDR1 MNHNS and CDR2 SASEGT. This CDR3 has 16 residues. The CDR3 DNA reads as TGTGCCAGCAGTGAAGAGGCGTCAGGGGTCACCGGGGAGCTGTTTTTT. Residues: CASSEEASGVTGELFF.

A few counts support this clonotype. The chain is built from TRBV7-2 and TRBJ2-5; no firm D call. Looked up from germline, CDR1 is SGHTA and CDR2 is FQGNSA. The germline V and J ends were trimmed by 5 bases and 2 bases, with 18 bases remaining between them. CDR3 length: 16 amino acids. CDR3 residues: CASSPSFRAHQETQYF. In DNA, the CDR3 is TGTGCCAGCAGCCCGTCTTTCCGGGCACATCAAGAGACCCAGTACTTC.

This clonotype turned up a few times. The chain links TRBV12-3 or TRBV12-4 to TRBJ1-1, with D possibly TRBD1 on 5 matching bases. V was pared by 2 bases and J by 7 bases, with 14 bases between. This CDR3 comprises 14 residues. The CDR3 is CASSLRGIQDEAFF. CDR3 bases: TGTGCCAGCAGTTTACGGGGGATACAGGATGAAGCTTTCTTT.

The chain combines TRBV5-1 with TRBJ1-2; D ambiguous. CDR1 and CDR2 (germline): SGHRS, YFSETQ. The CDR3 is made up of 16 amino acids. Trimming removed 5 bases at V and 1 base at J, with 18 bases between. In DNA form, the CDR3 reads TGCGCCAGCAGTGGATCTGCCCGGAACGATAACTATGGCTACACCTTC. Its protein product is CASSGSARNDNYGYTF.

This clonotype appeared a few times. CDR3 residues: CASSLAGTGGNYGYTF. The CDR3 coding sequence is TGTGCCAGCAGCTTAGCAGGGACAGGGGGAAACTATGGCTACACCTTC. The chain employs TRBV7-8 and TRBJ1-2; 11 nucleotides align to TRBD1. V lost 0 bases, J lost 2 bases, and 2 bases stayed unmatched. CDR3 length: 16 residues. Germline V gene lookup returns CDR1 SGHVS and CDR2 FQNEAQ.